The rows below give T cell receptor beta chains drawn from one sample of a study of pediatric ulcerative colitis. The assay was immunoSEQ multiplex PCR, and TCRdb's table has in-frame clones only and misses some. The repertoire holds 35,000 or so clones, with about three quarters as singletons. The sequencing input was gut tissue. The receptor set was obtained from a boy younger than 18 with moderate ulcerative colitis. Both conserved end residues are part of each CDR3. The D gene is left open where the match is weak. Expanded clones are given a class, and other clones once, few, many or no size at all.

J | D | size | V | DNA | CDR3
TRBJ2-7 | TRBD1 | NA | TRBV28 | TGTGCCAGCAGTTTGGGAGGACAGGGGTGGGTGCAGTACTTC | CASSLGGQGWVQYF
TRBJ2-7 | NA | NA | TRBV9 | TGTGCCAGCAGCCCGGAGGGCCGGGGGTACGAGCAGTACTTC | CASSPEGRGYEQYF
TRBJ2-7 | TRBD2 | NA | TRBV4-2 | TGTGCCAGCAGCCAAGAAGAAGCGGGGGTCTGGGAGCAGTACTTC | CASSQEEAGVWEQYF
TRBJ2-7 | TRBD1 | NA | TRBV7-2 | TGTGCCAGCAGCCCACGACAGGGGCCCTACGAGCAGTACTTC | CASSPRQGPYEQYF
TRBJ2-1 | NA | NA | TRBV10-3 | TGTGCCATCAGTGAGTCCGAAGGCCTGGGTCTGTTCTTC | CAISESEGLGLFF
TRBJ1-6 | TRBD1 | NA | TRBV4-2 | TGTGCCAGCAGCGGACTCCTTTCACCGGGACAGGGAATGTATTCACCCCTCCACTTT | CASSGLLSPGQGMYSPLHF
TRBJ2-7 | TRBD1 | NA | TRBV9 | TGTGCCAGCAGCGAGGACAGGATGAACGAGCAGTACTTC | CASSEDRMNEQYF
TRBJ2-7 | TRBD1 | NA | TRBV5-4 | TGTGCCAGCAGTCCGAAGGACAGGGCCAGCTACGAGCAGTACTTC | CASSPKDRASYEQYF
TRBJ2-3 | NA | NA | TRBV7-2 | TGTGCCAGCAGCACATACAGGGTAGATACGCAGTATTTT | CASSTYRVDTQYF
TRBJ2-5 | NA | NA | TRBV9 | TGTGCCAGCAGCGTCATACCCATAGGGACCAACCAAGAGACCCAGTACTTC | CASSVIPIGTNQETQYF
TRBJ2-5 | TRBD1 | NA | TRBV30 | TGTGCCTGGAGTGACAGGGGGCTGTGGGAAGAGACCCAGTACTTC | CAWSDRGLWEETQYF
TRBJ2-2 | NA | NA | TRBV5-1 | TGCGCCAGCAGCTTGGAAGGACAGAACACCGGGGAGCTGTTTTTT | CASSLEGQNTGELFF
TRBJ2-7 | TRBD1 | few | TRBV28 | TGTGCCAGCAGTTTAGGCCCCGGGACAGGTAACTACGAGCAGTACTTC | CASSLGPGTGNYEQYF
TRBJ1-2 | NA | few | TRBV7-2 | TGTGCCAGCAGCTTGGCCAGCACATATGGCTACACCTTC | CASSLASTYGYTF
TRBJ2-3 | NA | few | TRBV6-1 | TGTGCCAGCACAGGGCATACGCAGTATTTT | CASTGHTQYF